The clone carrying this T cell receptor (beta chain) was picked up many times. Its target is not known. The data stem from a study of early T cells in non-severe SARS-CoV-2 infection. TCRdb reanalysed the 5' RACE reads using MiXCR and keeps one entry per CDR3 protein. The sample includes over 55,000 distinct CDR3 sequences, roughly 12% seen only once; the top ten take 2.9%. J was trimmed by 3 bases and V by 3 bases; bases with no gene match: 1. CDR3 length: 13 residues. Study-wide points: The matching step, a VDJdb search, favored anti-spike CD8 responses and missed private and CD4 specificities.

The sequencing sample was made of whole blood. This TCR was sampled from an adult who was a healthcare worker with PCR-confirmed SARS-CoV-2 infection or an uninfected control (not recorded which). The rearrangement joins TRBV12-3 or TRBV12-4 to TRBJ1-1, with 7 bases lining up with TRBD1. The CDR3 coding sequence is TGTGCCAGCAGTTTTGACAGGGACACTGAAGCTTTCTTT. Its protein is CASSFDRDTEAFF.